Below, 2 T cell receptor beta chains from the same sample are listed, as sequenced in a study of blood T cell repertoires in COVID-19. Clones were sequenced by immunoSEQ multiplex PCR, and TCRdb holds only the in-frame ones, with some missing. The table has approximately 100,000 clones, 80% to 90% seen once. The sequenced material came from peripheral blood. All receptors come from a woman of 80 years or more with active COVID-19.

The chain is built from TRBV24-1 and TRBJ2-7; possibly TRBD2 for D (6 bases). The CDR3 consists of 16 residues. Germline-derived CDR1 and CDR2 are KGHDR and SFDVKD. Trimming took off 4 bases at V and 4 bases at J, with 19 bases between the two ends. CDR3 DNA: TGTGCCACCAGTGACTTATTTATGGAGGGCCGGTACGAGCAGTACTTC. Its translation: CATSDLFMEGRYEQYF.

CDR3 DNA: TGTGCCAGCAGCTTACAGGGGAACTCGGGCTACAATGAGCAGTTCTTC. This translates into CASSLQGNSGYNEQFF. The chain has TRBV9 and TRBJ2-1; 7 nucleotides match TRBD1. The ends lost 4 bases at V and 3 bases at J; junction bases unmatched: 10. Germline loops: CDR1 SGDLS, CDR2 YYNGEE. The CDR3 extends over 16 amino acids.